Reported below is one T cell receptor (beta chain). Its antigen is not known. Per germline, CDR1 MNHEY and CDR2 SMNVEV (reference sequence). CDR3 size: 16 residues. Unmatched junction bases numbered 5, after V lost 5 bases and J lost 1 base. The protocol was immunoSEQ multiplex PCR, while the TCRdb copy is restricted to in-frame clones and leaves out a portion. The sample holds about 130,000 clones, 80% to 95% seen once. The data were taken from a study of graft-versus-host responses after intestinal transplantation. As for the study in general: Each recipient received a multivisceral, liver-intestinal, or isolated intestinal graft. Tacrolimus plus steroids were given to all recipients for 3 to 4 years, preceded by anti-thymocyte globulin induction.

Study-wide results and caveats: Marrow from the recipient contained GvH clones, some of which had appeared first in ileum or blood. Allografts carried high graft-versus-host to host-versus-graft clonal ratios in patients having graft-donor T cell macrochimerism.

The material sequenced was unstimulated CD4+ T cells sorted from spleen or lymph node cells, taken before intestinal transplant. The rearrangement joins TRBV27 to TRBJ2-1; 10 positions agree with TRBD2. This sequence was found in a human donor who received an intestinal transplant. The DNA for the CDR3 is TGTGCCAGCAGTAGGTCTAGCGGGAGTTCCTACAATGAGCAGTTCTTC. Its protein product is CASSRSSGSSYNEQFF.